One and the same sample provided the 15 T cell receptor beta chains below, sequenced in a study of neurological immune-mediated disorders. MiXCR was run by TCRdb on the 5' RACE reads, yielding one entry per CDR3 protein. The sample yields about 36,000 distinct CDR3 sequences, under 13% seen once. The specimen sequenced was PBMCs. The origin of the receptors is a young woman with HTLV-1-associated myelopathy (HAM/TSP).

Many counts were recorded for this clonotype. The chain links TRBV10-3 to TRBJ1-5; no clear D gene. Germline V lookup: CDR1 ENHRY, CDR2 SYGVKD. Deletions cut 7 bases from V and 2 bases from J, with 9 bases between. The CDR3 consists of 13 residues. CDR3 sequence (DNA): TGTGCCATCAAAGGCGCCGGCAATCAGCCCCAGCATTTT. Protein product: CAIKGAGNQPQHF.

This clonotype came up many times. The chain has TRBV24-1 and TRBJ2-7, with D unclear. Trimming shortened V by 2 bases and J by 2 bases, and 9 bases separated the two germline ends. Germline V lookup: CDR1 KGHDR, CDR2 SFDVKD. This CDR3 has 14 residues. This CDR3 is CATSDSLAPYEQYF. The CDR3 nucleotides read TGTGCCACCAGTGATTCCCTCGCGCCCTACGAGCAGTACTTC.

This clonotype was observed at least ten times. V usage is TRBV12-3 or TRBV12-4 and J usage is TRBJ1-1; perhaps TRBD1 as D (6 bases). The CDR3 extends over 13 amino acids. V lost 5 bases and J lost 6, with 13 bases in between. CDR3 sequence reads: CASSRNRVPEAFF. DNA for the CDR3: TGTGCCAGCAGTAGAAACAGGGTACCTGAAGCTTTCTTT.

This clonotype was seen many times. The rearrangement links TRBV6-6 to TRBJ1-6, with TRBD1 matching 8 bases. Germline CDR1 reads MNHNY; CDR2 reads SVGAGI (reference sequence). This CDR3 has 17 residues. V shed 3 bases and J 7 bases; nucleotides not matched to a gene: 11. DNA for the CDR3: TGTGCCAGCAGTTATTTTCCTCCGACAGGGGAAAATTCACCCCTCCACTTT. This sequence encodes CASSYFPPTGENSPLHF.

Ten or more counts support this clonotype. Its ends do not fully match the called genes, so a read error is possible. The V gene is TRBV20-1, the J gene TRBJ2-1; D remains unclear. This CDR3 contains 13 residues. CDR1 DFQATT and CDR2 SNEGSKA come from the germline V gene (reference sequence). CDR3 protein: CSAKTPSYNEQLF. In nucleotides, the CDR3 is TGCAGTGCTAAAACCCCTTCCTACAATGAGCAGCTCTTC.

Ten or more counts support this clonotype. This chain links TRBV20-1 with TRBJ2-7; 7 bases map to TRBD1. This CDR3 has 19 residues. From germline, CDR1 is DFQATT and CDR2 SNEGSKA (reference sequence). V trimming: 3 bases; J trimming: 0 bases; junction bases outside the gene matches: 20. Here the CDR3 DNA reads TGCAGTGCTAGGGGTATGGGAGTAGGGATACAGGGGTCCTCCTACGAGCAGTACTTC. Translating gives CSARGMGVGIQGSSYEQYF.

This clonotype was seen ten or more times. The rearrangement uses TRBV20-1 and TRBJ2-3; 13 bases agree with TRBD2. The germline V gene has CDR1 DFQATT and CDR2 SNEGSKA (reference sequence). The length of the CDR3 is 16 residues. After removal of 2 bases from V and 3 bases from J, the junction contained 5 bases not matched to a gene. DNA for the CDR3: TGCAGTGCTAGACCTAGGGGACTAGCGGGAACAGATACGCAGTATTTT. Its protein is CSARPRGLAGTDTQYF.

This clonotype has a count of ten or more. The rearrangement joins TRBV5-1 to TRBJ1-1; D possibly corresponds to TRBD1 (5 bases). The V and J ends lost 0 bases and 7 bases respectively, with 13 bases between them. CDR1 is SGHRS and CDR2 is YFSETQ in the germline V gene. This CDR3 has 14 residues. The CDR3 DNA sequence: TGCGCCAGCAGCTTGGAGTCGTCGCAGGGTGAAGCTTTCTTT. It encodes CASSLESSQGEAFF. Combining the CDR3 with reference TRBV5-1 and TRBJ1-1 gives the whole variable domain KAGVTQTPRYLIKTRGQQVTLSCSPISGHRSVSWYQQTPGQGLQFLFEYFSETQRNKGNFPGRFSGRQFSNSRSEMNVSTLELGDSALYLCASSLESSQGEAFFGQGTRLTVV.

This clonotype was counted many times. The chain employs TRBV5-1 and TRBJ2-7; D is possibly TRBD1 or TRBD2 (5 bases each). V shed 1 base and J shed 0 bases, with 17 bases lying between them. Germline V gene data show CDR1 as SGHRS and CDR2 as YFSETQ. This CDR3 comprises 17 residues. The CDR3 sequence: CASSLYPAGTPSYEQYF. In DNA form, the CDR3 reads TGCGCCAGCAGCTTGTATCCGGCCGGGACCCCCTCCTACGAGCAGTACTTC.

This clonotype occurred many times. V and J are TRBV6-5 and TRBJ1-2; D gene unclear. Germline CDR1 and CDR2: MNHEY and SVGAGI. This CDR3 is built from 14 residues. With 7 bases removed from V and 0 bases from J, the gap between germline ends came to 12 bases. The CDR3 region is CASKKTPANYGYTF. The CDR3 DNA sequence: TGTGCCAGCAAGAAGACACCTGCTAACTATGGCTACACCTTC.

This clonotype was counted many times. The CDR3 region is CSARDISGGANGELFF. DNA for the CDR3: TGCAGTGCTAGAGATATTAGCGGGGGGGCCAACGGGGAGCTGTTTTTT. The chain is built from TRBV20-1 and TRBJ2-2, with TRBD2 identical over 11 bases. The junction had 7 bases not matched to a gene; V was cut back by 0 bases and J by 7 bases. CDR3 size: 16 residues. CDR1 is DFQATT and CDR2 is SNEGSKA in the germline V gene (reference sequence).

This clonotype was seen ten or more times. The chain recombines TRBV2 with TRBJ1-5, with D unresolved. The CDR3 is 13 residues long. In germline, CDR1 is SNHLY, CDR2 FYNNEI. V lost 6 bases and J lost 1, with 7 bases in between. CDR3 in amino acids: CASRPMSNQPQHF. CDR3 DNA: TGTGCCAGCAGGCCCATGAGCAATCAGCCCCAGCATTTT.

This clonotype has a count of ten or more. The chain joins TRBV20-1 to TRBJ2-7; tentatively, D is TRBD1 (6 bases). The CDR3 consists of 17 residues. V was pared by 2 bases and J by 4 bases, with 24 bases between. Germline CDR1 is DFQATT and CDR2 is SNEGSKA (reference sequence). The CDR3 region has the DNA TGCAGTGCTAGATACGGAGGAGGAGGATCCAGGGGATACGAGCAGTACTTC. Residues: CSARYGGGGSRGYEQYF.

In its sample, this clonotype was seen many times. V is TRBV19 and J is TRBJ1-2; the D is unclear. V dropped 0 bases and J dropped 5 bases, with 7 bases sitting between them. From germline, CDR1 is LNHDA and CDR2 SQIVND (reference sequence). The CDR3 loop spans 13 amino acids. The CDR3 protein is CASSIDHVYGYTF. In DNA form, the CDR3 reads TGTGCCAGTAGTATAGATCACGTATATGGCTACACCTTC. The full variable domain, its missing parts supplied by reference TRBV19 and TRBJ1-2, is DGGITQSPKYLFRKEGQNVTLSCEQNLNHDAMYWYRQDPGQGLRLIYYSQIVNDFQKGDIAEGYSVSREKKESFPLTVTSAQKNPTAFYLCASSIDHVYGYTFGSGTRLTVV.

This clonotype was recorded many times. CDR3: CSAGGGAWYGYTF. For the CDR3, the DNA is TGCAGTGCAGGAGGGGGCGCGTGGTATGGCTACACCTTC. This chain connects TRBV20-1 to TRBJ1-2; 7 bases map to TRBD1. The germline CDR1 and CDR2 sequences are DFQATT and SNEGSKA (reference sequence). The CDR3 runs to 13 residues. J gave up 5 bases and V 6 bases, and 9 bases lay outside the gene matches.